The source of this T cell receptor beta chain is a study of T-cell memory formation after mild COVID-19. Study overall: The TCR clusters were mostly specific to one donor.

About this clonotype: The antigen is not known.

Germline V gene lookup returns CDR1 SGHVS and CDR2 FQNEAQ. The CDR3 is 15 residues long. Trimming removed 5 bases from V and 9 bases from J, with 22 bases in between. Study findings and constraints: Contracting clones from day 15 to 85 had balanced CD4/CD8; later expanders favoured CD4+.

MiXCR, applied by TCRdb to the 5' RACE reads, yields one record per CDR3 protein. The table lists 430,000 or so distinct CDR3 sequences, 20% to 30% of them singletons. What was sequenced was PBMCs or a T cell subset sorted from them (not recorded which). The V and J genes are TRBV7-8 and TRBJ1-2; D not resolved. The source is an adult woman who had mild COVID-19 (a few samples of this study predate the infection). Cell type and time point are not known. The chain's CDR3 is CASSPSTWSERRYTF. CDR3 in DNA: TGTGCCAGCAGCCCTAGTACATGGTCCGAGCGCCGCTACACCTTC.